This T cell receptor (beta chain) was identified in a study of blood T cells in healthy people across ages (dated by TCRdb to the mid-2010s). Context from the whole study: In model experiments, template switching captured about one uniquely barcoded TCR beta cDNA molecule for every two T cells. To track age-related changes in TCR beta repertoire diversity, the study relied on deep sequencing normalized with unique cDNA molecular identifiers. Two additional independent replicas of 1 million unique cDNA reads from the same blood draw were analyzed for two donors (one aged 18 to 30 and one aged 80 or older). Donors of different ages were randomly distributed across sequencing lanes to avoid experimental bias. The donors were split into four age groups: young (average 16 years), middle-aged (roughly 39), aged (approximately 60) and long-lived (over 75). Overall study outcomes, separate from this receptor: Compared with the aged group, the long-lived group had more naive CD4+ T cells, fewer expanded clones and increased TCR diversity, suggesting age selection. Since profiling was done on bulk unsorted PBMCs, naive and antigen-experienced compartments could not be conclusively compared. Because the CMV infection status of the donors was unknown, age-related changes in expanded clonotypes may potentially have been confounded. There was a strong correlation between observed TCR beta diversity and the percentage of naive T cells measured by flow cytometry. Estimates of total diversity based on one million sequenced T cells were regarded as lower bounds and as underestimates. Observed TCR beta diversity per million T cells fell roughly linearly with age, and a significant reduction was already apparent by age around 40.

The cysteine opens and the phenylalanine closes a CDR3 of 13 amino acids. The DNA shown is the 39-base CDR3, in frame from base 1. V was cut back by 7 bases and J by 3 bases, leaving a gap of 14 bases between them. The germline V gene supplies CDR1 SGHRS and CDR2 YFSETQ. The approximately 39 donors, aged about 6 to 100 years, were systemically healthy Caucasian individuals from Russia. About 10 milliliters of peripheral blood were collected from each donor into EDTA-treated Vacutainer tubes. PBMCs were isolated by Ficoll-Paque density-gradient centrifugation, with at least 6.5 million obtained per sample. Total RNA, at least 5.5 micrograms per sample, was extracted from PBMCs with Trizol reagent. For every donor, flow cytometry on a PBMC aliquot measured the percentage of naive CD45RAhigh/CD27high T cells. In the case of this clonotype: This receptor's antigen is unknown. Base qualities are not at hand, and no much larger clone is one base apart.

The library was built by means of 5' RACE. The instrument given in TCRdb is Illumina HiSeq 2500. The second PCR ran for roughly 7 to 12 cycles and used a J-beta primer mix along with a sample-barcoded 5' primer. A unique molecular identifier was introduced onto each TCR beta cDNA molecule by a template-switch 5' adaptor carrying 12 random nucleotides. Each sample yielded at least 2.5 million CDR3-containing paired-end reads. The Mint cDNA synthesis kit, primed by a TRBC-specific oligonucleotide, was used to synthesize first-strand cDNA from all RNA. Following uracil-DNA glycosylase treatment, a first 18-cycle PCR with universal primers M1SS and BC2_uni_R was performed on all cDNA. The authors processed their data as follows. Normalization of each sample was performed by random selection of 1 million high-quality reads, each carrying a distinct molecular identifier. Reads sharing molecular identifiers were discarded rather than binned into consensus sequences. MiTCR, set to a Q25 quality threshold and the strictest error-elimination algorithm, was used for CDR3 identification, clonotype clustering and error correction. A nonparametric unseen species model using Euler transformation provided a lower-bound estimate of total TCR beta diversity. The raw public reads went through TCRdb reprocessing: fastp at Q25, MiXCR clone calling, in-frame beta chains kept. Duplicate CDR3 protein sequences are folded into a single record with the most common DNA and genes. It is TCRdb's table, rather than the study itself, that gives the V and J calls and clone size. The sample table shows around 1,700,000 distinct CDR3 sequences, and about 28% are seen once. Around 7.7% of the sample is held by the ten biggest clonotypes.

This chain is built from TRBV5-1 and TRBJ2-7; no D segment can be confidently identified. The TCR was taken from a woman in her twenties or thirties in good health. The sequencing sample was made of blood. The CDR3 corresponds to CASGPSGYYEQYF. The nucleotide sequence is given as TGCGCCAGCGGCCCCTCCGGGTACTACGAGCAGTACTTC.